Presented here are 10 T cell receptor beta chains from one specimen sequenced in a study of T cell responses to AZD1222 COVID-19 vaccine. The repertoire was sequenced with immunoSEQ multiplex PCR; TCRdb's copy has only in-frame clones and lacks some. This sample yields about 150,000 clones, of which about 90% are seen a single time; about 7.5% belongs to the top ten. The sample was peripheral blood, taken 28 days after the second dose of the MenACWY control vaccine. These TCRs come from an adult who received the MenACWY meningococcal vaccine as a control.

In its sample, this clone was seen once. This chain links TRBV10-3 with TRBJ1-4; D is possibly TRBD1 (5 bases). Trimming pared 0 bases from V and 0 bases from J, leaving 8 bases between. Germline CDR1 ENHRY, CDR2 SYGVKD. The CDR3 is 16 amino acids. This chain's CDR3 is CAISESGVTTNEKLFF. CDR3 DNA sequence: TGTGCCATCAGTGAGTCGGGGGTTACAACTAATGAAAAACTGTTTTTT.

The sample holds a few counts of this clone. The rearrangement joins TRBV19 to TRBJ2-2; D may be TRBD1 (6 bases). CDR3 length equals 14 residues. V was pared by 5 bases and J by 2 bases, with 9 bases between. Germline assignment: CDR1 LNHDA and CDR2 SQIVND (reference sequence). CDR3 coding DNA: TGTGCCAGTAGTGCAGGGACAAACACCGGGGAGCTGTTTTTT. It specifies CASSAGTNTGELFF. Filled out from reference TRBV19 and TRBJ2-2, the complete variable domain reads DGGITQSPKYLFRKEGQNVTLSCEQNLNHDAMYWYRQDPGQGLRLIYYSQIVNDFQKGDIAEGYSVSREKKESFPLTVTSAQKNPTAFYLCASSAGTNTGELFFGEGSRLTVL.

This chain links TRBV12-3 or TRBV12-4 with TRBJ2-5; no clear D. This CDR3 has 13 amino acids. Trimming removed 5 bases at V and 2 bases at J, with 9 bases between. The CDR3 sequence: CASSRTLQETQYF. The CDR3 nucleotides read TGTGCCAGCAGTCGGACCTTACAAGAGACCCAGTACTTC.

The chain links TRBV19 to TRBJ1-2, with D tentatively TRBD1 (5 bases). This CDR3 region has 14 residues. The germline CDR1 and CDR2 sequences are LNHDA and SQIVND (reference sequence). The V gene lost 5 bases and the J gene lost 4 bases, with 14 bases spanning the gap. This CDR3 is CASSPGLIFYGYTF. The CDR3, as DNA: TGTGCCAGTAGTCCAGGGTTAATCTTCTATGGCTACACCTTC.

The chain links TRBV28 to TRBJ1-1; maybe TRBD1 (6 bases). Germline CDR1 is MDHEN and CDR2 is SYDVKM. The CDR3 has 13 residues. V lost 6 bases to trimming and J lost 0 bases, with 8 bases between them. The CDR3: CASRGHLNTEAFF. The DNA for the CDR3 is TGTGCCAGCAGGGGACACCTGAACACTGAAGCTTTCTTT. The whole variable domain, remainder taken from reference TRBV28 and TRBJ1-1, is DVKVTQSSRYLVKRTGEKVFLECVQDMDHENMFWYRQDPGLGLRLIYFSYDVKMKEKGDIPEGYSVSREKKERFSLILESASTNQTSMYLCASRGHLNTEAFFGQGTRLTVV.

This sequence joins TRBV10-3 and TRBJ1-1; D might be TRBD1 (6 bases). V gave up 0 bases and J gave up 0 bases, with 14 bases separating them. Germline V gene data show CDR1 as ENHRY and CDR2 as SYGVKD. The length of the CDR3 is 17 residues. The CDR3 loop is CAISESGRDTLNTEAFF. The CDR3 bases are TGTGCCATCAGTGAGTCGGGGAGGGACACATTGAACACTGAAGCTTTCTTT.

CDR3 in amino acids: CASSLVAGQGETQYF. DNA for the CDR3: TGTGCCAGCAGCTTGGTAGCTGGCCAGGGGGAGACCCAGTACTTC. This chain uses TRBV5-4 with TRBJ2-5; possibly TRBD1 for D (6 bases). The V gene lost 0 bases and the J gene lost 5 bases, with 14 bases spanning the gap. The CDR3 spans 15 residues. Germline assignment: CDR1 SGHNT and CDR2 YYREEE (reference sequence).

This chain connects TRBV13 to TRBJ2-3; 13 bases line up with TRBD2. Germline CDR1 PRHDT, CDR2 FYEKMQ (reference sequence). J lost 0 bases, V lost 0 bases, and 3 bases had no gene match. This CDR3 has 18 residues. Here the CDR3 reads CASSLGTSGRTSTDTQYF. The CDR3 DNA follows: TGTGCCAGCAGCTTAGGGACTAGCGGGAGGACTAGCACAGATACGCAGTATTTT.

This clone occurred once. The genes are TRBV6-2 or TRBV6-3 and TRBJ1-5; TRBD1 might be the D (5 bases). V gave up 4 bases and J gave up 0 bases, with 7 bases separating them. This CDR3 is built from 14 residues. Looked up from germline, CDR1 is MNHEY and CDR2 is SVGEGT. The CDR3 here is CASSLQVSNQPQHF. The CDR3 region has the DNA TGTGCCAGCAGTTTACAGGTTAGCAATCAGCCCCAGCATTTT.

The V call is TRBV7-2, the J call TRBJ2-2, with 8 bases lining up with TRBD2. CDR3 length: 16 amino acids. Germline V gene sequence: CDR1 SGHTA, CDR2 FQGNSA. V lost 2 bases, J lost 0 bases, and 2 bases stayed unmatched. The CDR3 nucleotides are TGTGCCAGCAGCTTATTAGCGGGACCGAACACCGGGGAGCTGTTTTTT. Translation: CASSLLAGPNTGELFF.